The 2 T cell receptor beta chains in this list originate from one sample, sequenced in a study of brain T cells in children with intractable seizures. Here immunoSEQ multiplex PCR was the method, and the copy in TCRdb shows in-frame clones only, minus some. The sample has 110,000 or so clones, around 94% seen once. The sample in question was peripheral blood, obtained at surgery. These receptors came from a boy in the first two years of life with hemimegalencephaly and intractable seizures.

The V and J genes are TRBV7-9 and TRBJ1-2; 12 bases line up with TRBD1. J lost 4 bases, V lost 3 bases, and 6 bases had no gene match. Germline V gene sequence: CDR1 SEHNR, CDR2 FQNEAQ (reference sequence). The CDR3 loop spans 16 amino acids. The CDR3 DNA sequence: TGTGCCAGCAGCTTTTCCAGGGACAGGGGGCCCTATGGCTACACCTTC. Its protein is CASSFSRDRGPYGYTF.

CDR3 in DNA: TGTGCCAGCAGCCGCAGGGGAGAGGCTCCCTACGAGCAGTACTTC. It yields the protein CASSRRGEAPYEQYF. The V call is TRBV3-1 (or the pseudogene TRBV3-2), the J call TRBJ2-7; TRBD1 is a possible D gene (6 bases). Germline V gene sequence: CDR1 LGHDT, CDR2 YNNKEL (reference sequence). The V and J ends lost 4 bases and 2 bases respectively, with 15 bases between them. CDR3 length: 15 residues.